The clone carrying this T cell receptor beta chain was seen only once. Its antigen is not identified. TCRdb's table, derived via immunoSEQ multiplex PCR, lists solely in-frame clones and lacks some. The sample lists approximately 280,000 clones, roughly three quarters occurring once. The CDR3 runs to 13 residues. V lost 3 bases, J lost 4 bases, and 10 bases lay in between. CDR1 and CDR2 (germline): SGHTA, FQGNSA. The data originate from a study of cytotoxic CD8 clonotypes in ibrutinib-treated CLL. The study's findings and limits: For progressing versus sustained-remission patients, sampling times were not the same.

This receptor was identified in a human donor with chronic lymphocytic leukemia. This chain connects TRBV7-2 to TRBJ2-7; unclear D gene. The sequencing here drew on PBMCs, taken at disease progression, from a patient treated with ibrutinib. The CDR3: CASSLFQAYEQYF. The DNA of the CDR3 is TGTGCCAGCAGCTTGTTCCAAGCTTACGAGCAGTACTTC.